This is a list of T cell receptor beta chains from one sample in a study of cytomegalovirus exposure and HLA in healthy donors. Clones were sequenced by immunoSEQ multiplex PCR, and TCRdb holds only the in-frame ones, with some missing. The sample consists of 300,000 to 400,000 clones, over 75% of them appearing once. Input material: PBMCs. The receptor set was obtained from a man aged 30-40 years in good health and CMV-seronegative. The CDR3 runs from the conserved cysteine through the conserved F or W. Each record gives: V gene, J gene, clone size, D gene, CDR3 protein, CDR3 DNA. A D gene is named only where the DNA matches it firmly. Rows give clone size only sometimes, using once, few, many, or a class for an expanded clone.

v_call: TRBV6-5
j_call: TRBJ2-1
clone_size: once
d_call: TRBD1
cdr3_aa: CASSYRTGYNEQFF
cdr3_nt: TGTGCCAGCAGTTACAGGACAGGCTACAATGAGCAGTTCTTC

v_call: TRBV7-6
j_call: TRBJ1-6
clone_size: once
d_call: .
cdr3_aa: CASSPQGAYNSPLHF
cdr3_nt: TGTGCCAGCAGCCCCCAAGGGGCGTATAATTCACCCCTCCACTTT

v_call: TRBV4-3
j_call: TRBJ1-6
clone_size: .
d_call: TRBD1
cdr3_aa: CASSLTGGDSPLHF
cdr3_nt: TGCGCCAGCAGCCTGACAGGGGGTGATTCACCCCTCCACTTT

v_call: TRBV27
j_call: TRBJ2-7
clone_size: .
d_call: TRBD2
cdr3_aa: CASSRTSRSYEQYF
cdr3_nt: TGTGCCAGCAGTCGGACTAGCAGATCCTACGAGCAGTACTTC

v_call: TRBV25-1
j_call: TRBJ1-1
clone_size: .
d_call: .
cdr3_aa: CASSEYNSEAFF
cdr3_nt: TGTGCCAGCAGTGAATATAACTCTGAAGCTTTCTTT

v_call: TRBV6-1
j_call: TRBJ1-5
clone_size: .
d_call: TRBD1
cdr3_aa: CASSVGTGVRQPQHF
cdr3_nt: TGTGCCAGCAGTGTGGGGACAGGGGTTCGTCAGCCCCAGCATTTT

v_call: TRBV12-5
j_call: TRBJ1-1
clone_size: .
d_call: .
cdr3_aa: CASGLAQVRNTEAFF
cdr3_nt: TGTGCTAGTGGTTTGGCACAGGTAAGGAACACTGAAGCTTTCTTT

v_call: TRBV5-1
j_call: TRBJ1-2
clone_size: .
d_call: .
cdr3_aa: CASSLEWPGEGYTF
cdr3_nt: TGCGCCAGCAGCTTGGAGTGGCCGGGGGAAGGCTACACCTTC

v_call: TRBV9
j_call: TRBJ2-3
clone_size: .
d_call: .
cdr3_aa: CASSDRGGTQYF
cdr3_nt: TGTGCCAGCAGCGACCGAGGAGGGACGCAGTATTTT

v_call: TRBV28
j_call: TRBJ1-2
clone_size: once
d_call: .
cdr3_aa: CASSLHEGDGYTF
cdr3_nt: TGTGCCAGCAGTTTACACGAGGGCGACGGCTACACCTTC

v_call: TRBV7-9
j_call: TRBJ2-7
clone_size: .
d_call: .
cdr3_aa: CASSKTASYEQYF
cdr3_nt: TGTGCCAGCAGCAAGACAGCGTCCTACGAGCAGTACTTC

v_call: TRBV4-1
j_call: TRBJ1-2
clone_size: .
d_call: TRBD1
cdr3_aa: CASSQEQGADGYTF
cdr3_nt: TGCGCCAGCAGCCAAGAGCAGGGGGCTGATGGCTACACCTTC

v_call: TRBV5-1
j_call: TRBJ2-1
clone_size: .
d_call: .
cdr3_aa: CASSPLTGHYNEQFF
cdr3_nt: TGCGCCAGCAGCCCCCTGACAGGACACTACAATGAGCAGTTCTTC

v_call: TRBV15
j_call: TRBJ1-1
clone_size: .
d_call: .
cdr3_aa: CATSRADLVNTEAFF
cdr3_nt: TGTGCCACCAGCAGAGCCGACTTAGTGAACACTGAAGCTTTCTTT

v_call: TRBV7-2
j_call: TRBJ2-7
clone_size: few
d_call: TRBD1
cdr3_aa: CASSRGGGTGSYEQYF
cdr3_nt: TGTGCCAGCAGTAGGGGGGGAGGGACAGGGTCCTACGAGCAGTACTTC

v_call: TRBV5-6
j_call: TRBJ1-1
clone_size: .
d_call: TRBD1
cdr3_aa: CASSFLGQGETEAFF
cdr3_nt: TGTGCCAGCAGCTTTTTGGGACAGGGAGAGACTGAAGCTTTCTTT

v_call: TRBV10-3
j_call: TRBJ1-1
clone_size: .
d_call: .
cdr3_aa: CAITKGMNTEAFF
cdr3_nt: TGTGCCATCACGAAGGGGATGAACACTGAAGCTTTCTTT

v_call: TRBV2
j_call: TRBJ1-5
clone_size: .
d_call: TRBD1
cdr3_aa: CASSRQVGGGQPQHF
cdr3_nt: TGTGCCAGCAGTCGACAAGTAGGGGGCGGGCAGCCCCAGCATTTT

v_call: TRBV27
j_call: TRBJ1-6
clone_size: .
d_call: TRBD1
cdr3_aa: CANSTGSSYNSPLHF
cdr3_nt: TGTGCCAACTCGACAGGGAGCTCCTATAATTCACCCCTCCACTTT

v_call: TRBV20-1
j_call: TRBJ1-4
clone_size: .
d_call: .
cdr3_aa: CSAREDEKLFF
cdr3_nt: TGCAGTGCTAGGGAGGATGAAAAACTGTTTTTT

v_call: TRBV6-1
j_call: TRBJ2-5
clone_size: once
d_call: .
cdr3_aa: CASSEVRTQYF
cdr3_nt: TGTGCCAGCAGTGAAGTTAGGACCCAGTACTTC

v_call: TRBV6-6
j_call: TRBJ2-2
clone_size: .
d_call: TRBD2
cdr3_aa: CASSYSGGGTGELFF
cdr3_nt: TGTGCCAGCAGTTACTCGGGGGGGGGCACCGGGGAGCTGTTTTTT

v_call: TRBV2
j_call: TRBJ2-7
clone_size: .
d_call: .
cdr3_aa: CASLTRGEQYF
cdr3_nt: TGTGCCAGCCTTACCCGGGGGGAGCAGTACTTC

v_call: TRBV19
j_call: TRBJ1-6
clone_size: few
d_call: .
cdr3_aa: CASSIGQAFNSPLHF
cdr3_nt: TGTGCCAGTAGTATAGGGCAGGCTTTTAATTCACCCCTCCACTTT

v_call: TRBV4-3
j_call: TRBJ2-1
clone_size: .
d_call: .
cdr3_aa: CASSQEQGPYNEQFF
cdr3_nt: TGCGCCAGCAGCCAAGAGCAGGGGCCCTACAATGAGCAGTTCTTC

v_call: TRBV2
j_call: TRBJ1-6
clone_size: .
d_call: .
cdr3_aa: CASSVPQSPLHF
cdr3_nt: TGTGCCAGCAGTGTTCCACAATCACCCCTCCACTTT

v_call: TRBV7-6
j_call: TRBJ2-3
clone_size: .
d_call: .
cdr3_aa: CASSPRSPDTQYF
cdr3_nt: TGTGCCAGCAGCCCTAGGTCGCCAGATACGCAGTATTTT

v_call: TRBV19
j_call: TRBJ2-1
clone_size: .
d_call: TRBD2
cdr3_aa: CASSILAGEYNEQFF
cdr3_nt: TGTGCCAGTAGTATATTAGCGGGGGAATACAATGAGCAGTTCTTC

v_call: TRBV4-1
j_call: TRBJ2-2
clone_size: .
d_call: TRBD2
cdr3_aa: CASSQVRLANTGELFF
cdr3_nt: TGCGCCAGCAGCCAAGTTCGACTAGCTAACACCGGGGAGCTGTTTTTT

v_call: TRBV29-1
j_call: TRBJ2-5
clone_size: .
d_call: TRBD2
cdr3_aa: CSVEVVIGGPLAGGRQETQYF
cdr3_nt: TGCAGCGTTGAAGTAGTAATAGGTGGGCCCCTAGCGGGGGGTCGACAAGAGACCCAGTACTTC

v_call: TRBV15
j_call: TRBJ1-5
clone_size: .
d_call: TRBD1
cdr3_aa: CATSRDNTGTGESNQPQHF
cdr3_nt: TGTGCCACCAGCAGAGATAACACGGGGACAGGGGAGAGCAATCAGCCCCAGCATTTT

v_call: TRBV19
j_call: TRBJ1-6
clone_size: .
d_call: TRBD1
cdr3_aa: CASSIGDSGNSPLHF
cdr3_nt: TGTGCCAGTAGTATAGGGGACAGCGGGAATTCACCCCTCCACTTT

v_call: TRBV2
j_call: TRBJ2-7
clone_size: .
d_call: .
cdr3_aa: CASSARGTYEQYF
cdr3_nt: TGTGCCAGCAGTGCCCGGGGGACCTACGAGCAGTACTTC

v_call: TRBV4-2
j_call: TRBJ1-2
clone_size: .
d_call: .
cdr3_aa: CASSWSPAEGYTF
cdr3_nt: TGTGCCAGCAGCTGGTCTCCGGCGGAGGGCTACACCTTC

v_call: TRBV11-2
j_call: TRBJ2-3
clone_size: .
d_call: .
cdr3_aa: CASSLVLGPEDTQYF
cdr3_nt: TGTGCCAGCAGCTTAGTACTGGGGCCGGAGGATACGCAGTATTTT

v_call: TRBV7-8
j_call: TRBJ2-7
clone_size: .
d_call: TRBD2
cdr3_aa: CASSLEAGGSYEQYF
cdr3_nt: TGTGCCAGCAGCTTAGAGGCGGGGGGCTCCTACGAGCAGTACTTC

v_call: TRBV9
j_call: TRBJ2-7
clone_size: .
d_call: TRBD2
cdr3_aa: CASSTPSRSGRTYEQYF
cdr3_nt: TGTGCCAGCAGCACACCCTCTAGGAGCGGGAGAACCTACGAGCAGTACTTC

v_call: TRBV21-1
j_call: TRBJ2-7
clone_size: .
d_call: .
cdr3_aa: CARQTIQGSGREQYF
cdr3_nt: TGTGCCAGGCAGACGATACAGGGCTCGGGTCGCGAGCAGTACTTC

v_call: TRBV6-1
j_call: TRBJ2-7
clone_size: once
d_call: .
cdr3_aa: CASGDSYEQYF
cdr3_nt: TGTGCCAGCGGAGACTCCTACGAGCAGTACTTC

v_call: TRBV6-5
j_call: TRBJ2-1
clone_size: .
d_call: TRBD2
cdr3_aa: CASSYVLAGGPQFF
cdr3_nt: TGTGCCAGCAGTTACGTTCTAGCGGGGGGGCCTCAGTTCTTC

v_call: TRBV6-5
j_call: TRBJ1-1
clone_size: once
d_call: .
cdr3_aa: CASSYSTGEAFF
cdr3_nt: TGTGCCAGCAGTTACTCGACGGGTGAAGCTTTCTTT

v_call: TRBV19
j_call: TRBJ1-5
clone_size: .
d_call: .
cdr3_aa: CASSMSFSNQPQHF
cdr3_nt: TGTGCCAGTAGTATGAGTTTTAGCAATCAGCCCCAGCATTTT

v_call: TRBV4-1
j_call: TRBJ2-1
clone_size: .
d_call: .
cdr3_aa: CASSQEGAYNEQFF
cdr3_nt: TGCGCCAGCAGCCAAGAAGGGGCGTACAATGAGCAGTTCTTC

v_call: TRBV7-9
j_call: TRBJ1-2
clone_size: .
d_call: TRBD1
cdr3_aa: CASSVTPPGQVYGYTF
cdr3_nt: TGTGCCAGCAGCGTGACGCCCCCGGGACAGGTCTATGGCTACACCTTC

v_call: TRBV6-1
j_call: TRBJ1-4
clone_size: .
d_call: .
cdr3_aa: CASSEGGYREKLFF
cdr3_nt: TGTGCCAGCAGTGAGGGGGGGTACCGTGAAAAACTGTTTTTT

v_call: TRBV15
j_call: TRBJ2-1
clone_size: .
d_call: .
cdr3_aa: CATSSRGGYNEQFF
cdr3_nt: TGTGCCACCAGCAGTAGGGGGGGCTACAATGAGCAGTTCTTC

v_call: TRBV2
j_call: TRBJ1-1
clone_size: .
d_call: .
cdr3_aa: CASSEAAGVTEAFF
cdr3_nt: TGTGCCAGCAGTGAAGCCGCAGGGGTCACTGAAGCTTTCTTT

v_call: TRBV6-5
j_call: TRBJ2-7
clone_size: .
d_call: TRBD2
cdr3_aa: CASSYGLAGVVYEQYF
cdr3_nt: TGTGCCAGCAGTTACGGGCTAGCGGGGGTCGTCTACGAGCAGTACTTC

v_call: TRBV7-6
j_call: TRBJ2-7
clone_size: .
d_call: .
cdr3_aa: CASSGGTYEQYF
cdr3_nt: TGTGCCAGCAGCGGCGGGACCTACGAGCAGTACTTC

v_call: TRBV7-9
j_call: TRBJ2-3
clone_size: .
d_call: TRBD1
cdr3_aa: CASSLTGGEEDTQYF
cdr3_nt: TGTGCCAGCAGCTTGACAGGGGGAGAGGAAGATACGCAGTATTTT

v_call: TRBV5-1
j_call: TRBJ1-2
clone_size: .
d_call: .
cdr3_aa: CASNHGQTNYGYTF
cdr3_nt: TGCGCCAGCAACCACGGACAGACTAACTATGGCTACACCTTC

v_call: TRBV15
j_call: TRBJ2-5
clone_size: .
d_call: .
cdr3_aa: CATSREKWEGEEETQYF
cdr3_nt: TGTGCCACCAGCAGAGAAAAGTGGGAGGGGGAAGAAGAGACCCAGTACTTC

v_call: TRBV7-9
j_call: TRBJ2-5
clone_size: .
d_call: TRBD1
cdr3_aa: CASSLSHRGEETQYF
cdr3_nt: TGTGCCAGCAGCTTAAGTCACAGGGGGGAAGAGACCCAGTACTTC